This TCR beta chain derives from a study of blood T cells in healthy people across ages. Germline CDR1 MDHEN, CDR2 SYDVKM. The CDR3 has 15 amino acids. V lost 4 bases, J lost 4 bases, and 6 bases stayed unmatched. Using a J-beta primer mix together with a sample-barcoded 5' primer, a second PCR was run for roughly 6 to 11 cycles. TCRdb recomputed calls from the 5' RACE reads with MiXCR, one row per CDR3 protein. The repertoire holds approximately 800,000 distinct CDR3 sequences, 56% seen once, with 20% to 30% in the top ten. This rearrangement joins TRBV28 to TRBJ2-5, with 10 nucleotides matching TRBD1. Material: blood. This sequence was found in a man aged 40-50 years in good health. In DNA, the CDR3 is TGTGCCAGCAGTTGGGGGACAGGGGAAGGAGAGACCCAGTACTTC. Translated, it gives CASSWGTGEGETQYF.